These T cell receptor beta chains were read from a single sample in a study of response to subunit inactivated influenza vaccine. TCRdb reanalysed the RT-PCR reads using MiXCR and keeps one entry per CDR3 protein. The sample holds around 320,000 distinct CDR3 sequences, roughly 22% seen once. This sample comprised PBMCs from blood, obtained approximately 20 months after vaccination. All receptors come from a man aged 50-75 years who received an inactivated influenza vaccine. The CDR3 runs from the conserved cysteine through the conserved F or W. The order of the fields is D gene, J gene, clone size, V gene, CDR3 DNA, CDR3 protein. D genes are given only for firm matches. Where a row states a size, it is once, few, many or the class of an expanded clone; other rows omit it.

TRBD2 TRBJ2-7 few TRBV7-8 TGTGCCAGCAGCCACAGCGGGAGGGCCGCCTACGAGCAGTACTTC CASSHSGRAAYEQYF
. TRBJ1-1 . TRBV6-2/TRBV6-3 TGTGCCAGCAGCCAATATGCTGAAGCTTTCTTT CASSQYAEAFF
TRBD1 TRBJ1-2 few TRBV4-1 TGCGCCAGCAGCCAAGGGGGACAGGGGGCGATAGGCTACACCTTC CASSQGGQGAIGYTF
. TRBJ2-7 few TRBV5-1 TGCGCCAGCAGCTTTATGACAGGCTACGAGCAGTACTTC CASSFMTGYEQYF
. TRBJ2-2 few TRBV7-9 TGTGCCAGCAGCTTGGGCAGCGCGAACACCGGGGAGCTGTTTTTT CASSLGSANTGELFF
. TRBJ2-3 few TRBV5-6 TGTGCCAGCAGCTTGGGGCCAGCAGATACGCAGTATTTT CASSLGPADTQYF
TRBD2 TRBJ2-1 few TRBV6-5 TGTGCCAGCAGTTACTCTAGCGGGGTCTACAATGAGCAGTTCTTC CASSYSSGVYNEQFF
TRBD1 TRBJ2-5 many TRBV7-2 TGTGCCAGCAGCTCGACAGGGGGAAGAGAGACCCAGTACTTC CASSSTGGRETQYF
TRBD2 TRBJ2-1 . TRBV11-1 TGTGCCAGCAGCTTAGTAGGTGGGCGGGGGGATTCACCCTACAATGAGCAGTTCTTC CASSLVGGRGDSPYNEQFF
. TRBJ1-2 . TRBV10-3 TGTGCCATCACCAGGGGCGTAAACTATGGCTACACCTTC CAITRGVNYGYTF